This entry describes one TCR beta chain. Authors' analysis steps: Reference gene primer amplification in the assay estimated nucleated cell counts. Profiled with immunoSEQ multiplex PCR; TCRdb holds only in-frame clones, not every one. The DNA gave D and trimming, while V, J and clone size come from that table. This sample has roughly 3,900 clones; 90% to 95% occur once, and the top ten carry 7.1%. These data belong to a study of blood T cell repertoires in COVID-19. About the study: COVID-19 samples from acute and convalescent phases originated in the United States, Italy and Spain. PBMCs, B-cell-depleted T cells, or T cells provided the cDNA or gDNA that made up the material.

This CDR3 region has 16 residues. Germline assignment: CDR1 LGHNA and CDR2 YSLEER. V shed 0 bases, J shed 8 bases, and the junction held 6 bases outside the gene matches. Source material: peripheral blood. The chain uses TRBV4-3 and TRBJ1-6; 8 positions match TRBD1. This sequence was found in a man aged 45-65 years with active COVID-19. The CDR3 DNA reads as TGCGCCAGCAGCCAAGATTGGGCAGGGGGCCATTCACCCCTCCACTTT. Protein sequence: CASSQDWAGGHSPLHF.